This is a list of T cell receptor beta chains from one sample in a study of shared clonotypes between healthy human individuals. Data came from immunoSEQ multiplex PCR; TCRdb stores just in-frame clones and leaves some out. This sample has about 1 million clones; about three quarters occur once, and the top ten carry approximately 1.5%. Sequencing was carried out using memory CD4+ T cells sorted from blood. The receptor source for this set is a young man in good health. The CDR3 runs from the conserved cysteine through the conserved F or W. Fields, in order: J gene, clone size, D gene, V gene, CDR3 protein, CDR3 DNA. A D gene is named only where the DNA matches it firmly. Not all rows give a size; the values are once, few, many and, for expanded clones, a class.

>TRBJ1-4|-|TRBD1|TRBV18
CASSPQGGLNEKLFF
TGTGCCAGCTCACCGCAGGGGGGACTTAATGAAAAACTGTTTTTT
>TRBJ2-1|-|-|TRBV4-1
CASSQGFNEQFF
TGCGCCAGCAGCCAAGGGTTCAATGAGCAGTTCTTC
>TRBJ1-2|-|TRBD1|TRBV27
CASSFRQGSYGYTF
TGTGCCAGCAGTTTTAGACAGGGTAGCTATGGCTACACCTTC
>TRBJ1-1|-|-|TRBV28
CASTVTSSSREAFF
TGTGCCAGCACCGTAACCTCGAGTTCCAGGGAAGCTTTCTTT
>TRBJ1-2|-|TRBD1|TRBV7-2
CASSHGQGYGYTF
TGTGCCAGCAGCCACGGACAGGGCTATGGCTACACCTTC
>TRBJ2-5|few|-|TRBV7-2
CASGGGRETQYF
TGTGCCAGCGGCGGGGGCAGAGAGACCCAGTACTTC
>TRBJ2-5|-|TRBD1|TRBV10-3
CAISLQGTGGQETQYF
TGTGCCATCAGCTTACAAGGGACAGGGGGCCAAGAGACCCAGTACTTC
>TRBJ1-5|-|TRBD1|TRBV28
CASSLLSGQNQPQHF
TGTGCCAGCAGTTTATTATCGGGACAGAATCAGCCCCAGCATTTT
>TRBJ1-2|-|-|TRBV2
CASSGTGTTNYGYTF
TGTGCCAGCAGCGGTACCGGGACAACTAACTATGGCTACACCTTC
>TRBJ1-2|-|-|TRBV2
CASARSGAPNYGYTF
TGTGCCAGCGCACGTAGCGGAGCCCCTAACTATGGCTACACCTTC
>TRBJ2-7|-|-|TRBV7-9
CASSPSGGLEKQYF
TGTGCCAGCAGCCCTTCCGGGGGTTTGGAAAAGCAGTACTTC
>TRBJ2-7|-|-|TRBV6-6
CASNTGGGSYEQYF
TGTGCCAGCAACACAGGAGGGGGCTCGTACGAGCAGTACTTC
>TRBJ2-2|-|-|TRBV7-9
CASSSSGVPRELFF
TGTGCCAGCAGCTCGTCAGGGGTTCCCCGGGAGCTGTTTTTT
>TRBJ1-2|-|-|TRBV18
CASSPSTETYGYTF
TGTGCCAGCTCACCCTCGACAGAAACCTATGGCTACACCTTC
>TRBJ1-6|-|TRBD1|TRBV5-6
CASRRRGRWDNSPLHF
TGTGCCAGCAGGAGAAGGGGGCGCTGGGATAATTCACCCCTCCACTTT
>TRBJ1-1|-|-|TRBV7-2
CASSLGVVDPEAFF
TGTGCCAGCAGCTTAGGGGTAGTTGACCCTGAAGCTTTCTTT
>TRBJ2-3|-|TRBD2|TRBV18
CASSIGGASTDTQYF
TGTGCCAGCTCAATCGGGGGGGCTAGCACAGATACGCAGTATTTT
>TRBJ2-2|-|-|TRBV27
CASSGSWTANTGELFF
TGTGCCAGCAGCGGGAGTTGGACGGCGAACACCGGGGAGCTGTTTTTT
>TRBJ1-1|once|TRBD1|TRBV25-1
CASRPDRGLGNTEAFF
TGTGCCAGCAGACCAGACAGGGGGCTTGGGAACACTGAAGCTTTCTTT
>TRBJ2-7|-|-|TRBV7-9
CASSLGPRSYEQYF
TGTGCCAGCAGCTTAGGTCCCAGGAGCTACGAGCAGTACTTC
>TRBJ1-4|-|-|TRBV6-1
CASKSSRDEKLFF
TGTGCCAGCAAGTCGTCCAGGGATGAAAAACTGTTTTTT
>TRBJ2-3|-|-|TRBV10-3
CAISDTNGADTQYF
TGTGCCATCAGTGATACGAACGGGGCAGATACGCAGTATTTT
>TRBJ2-1|-|-|TRBV30
CAWSAGENEQFF
TGTGCCTGGAGTGCAGGGGAAAATGAGCAGTTCTTC
>TRBJ2-2|-|TRBD2|TRBV4-1
CASSPWTSGSGITGELFF
TGCGCCAGCAGCCCCTGGACTAGCGGGAGCGGAATCACCGGGGAGCTGTTTTTT
>TRBJ1-5|-|TRBD1|TRBV5-1
CASSPGQGTYQPQHF
TGCGCCAGCAGTCCGGGACAGGGCACATATCAGCCCCAGCATTTT
>TRBJ2-1|-|TRBD2|TRBV5-4
CASSLGLAGGPQGNEQFF
TGTGCCAGCAGCTTAGGACTAGCGGGAGGGCCGCAGGGCAATGAGCAGTTCTTC
>TRBJ2-1|-|TRBD1|TRBV7-9
CASSLRAGQGNNEQFF
TGTGCCAGCAGCTTACGTGCGGGACAGGGTAACAATGAGCAGTTCTTC
>TRBJ2-5|few|-|TRBV7-9
CASTLLFGPQETQYF
TGTGCCAGCACCCTCCTGTTCGGCCCACAAGAGACCCAGTACTTC
>TRBJ2-1|-|-|TRBV7-2
CASSLGLYNEQFF
TGTGCCAGCAGCTTGGGACTGTACAATGAGCAGTTCTTC
>TRBJ2-3|few|-|TRBV30
CAWRARSLVTQYF
TGTGCCTGGAGGGCCAGGTCGCTGGTGACGCAGTATTTT
>TRBJ1-5|-|-|TRBV7-9
CASSSSVWTTSNQPQHF
TGTGCCAGCAGCTCCTCGGTTTGGACGACGAGCAATCAGCCCCAGCATTTT
>TRBJ2-1|few|TRBD2|TRBV7-9
CASSYETSGNNEQFF
TGTGCCAGCAGCTACGAGACTAGCGGAAACAATGAGCAGTTCTTC
>TRBJ2-2|-|-|TRBV25-1
CASTPRGTSGTGELFF
TGTGCCAGCACCCCGAGAGGAACGTCGGGGACCGGGGAGCTGTTTTTT
>TRBJ2-3|few|TRBD2|TRBV10-3
CAISEGSGVSDTQYF
TGTGCCATCAGTGAGGGTAGCGGGGTTTCAGATACGCAGTATTTT
>TRBJ2-5|-|-|TRBV10-3
CAISVMGRETQYF
TGTGCCATCAGTGTTATGGGAAGAGAGACCCAGTACTTC
>TRBJ1-5|few|-|TRBV19
CASSPVGQPQHF
TGTGCCAGTAGCCCCGTTGGCCAGCCCCAGCATTTT
>TRBJ1-5|-|-|TRBV19
CASRGGSNQPQHF
TGTGCCAGTAGGGGGGGGAGCAATCAGCCCCAGCATTTT
>TRBJ1-5|once|-|TRBV5-6
CASSLRGSGYSNQPQHF
TGTGCCAGCAGCTTGCGGGGTTCGGGGTATAGCAATCAGCCCCAGCATTTT
>TRBJ1-1|-|-|TRBV7-1
CASSLMGRNTEAFF
TGTGCCAGCAGCTTAATGGGCAGGAACACTGAAGCTTTCTTT
>TRBJ1-2|few|-|TRBV2
CASSEGGRDGYTF
TGTGCCAGCAGTGAGGGCGGGAGGGATGGCTACACCTTC
>TRBJ1-4|-|-|TRBV4-2
CASSPRVISGGTATNEKLFF
TGTGCCAGCAGCCCGAGGGTCATCAGCGGGGGGACTGCAACTAATGAAAAACTGTTTTTT
>TRBJ1-2|-|-|TRBV5-1
CASRPNTNQGLSYGYTF
TGCGCCAGCAGACCCAACACCAATCAGGGGCTGAGCTATGGCTACACCTTC
>TRBJ1-2|few|-|TRBV9
CASTPTGQGHGYTF
TGTGCCAGCACCCCAACTGGACAAGGGCATGGCTACACCTTC